The next 23 T cell receptor beta chains were all read from a single sample in a study of T cells after somatic rescue of genetic block. Here immunoSEQ multiplex PCR was the method, and the copy in TCRdb shows in-frame clones only, minus some. The table includes 13,000 to 15,000 clones, approximately 71% detected once. What was sequenced was peripheral blood mononuclear cells (PBMCs). The receptors derive from a young man.

This clone has more than one count but fewer than ten. The chain has TRBV7-6 and TRBJ2-7; D might be TRBD2 (5 bases). Trimming removed 5 bases at V and 3 bases at J, with 17 bases between. Germline V gene data show CDR1 as SGHVS and CDR2 as FNYEAQ. The CDR3 runs to 15 residues. The CDR3 is CASSLPTGGYYEQYF. CDR3 in DNA: TGTGCCAGCAGCCTACCCACGGGCGGGTACTACGAGCAGTACTTC. The full variable domain, rest sourced from reference TRBV7-6 and TRBJ2-7, is GAGVSQSPRYKVTKRGQDVALRCDPISGHVSLYWYRQALGQGPEFLTYFNYEAQQDKSGLPNDRFSAERPEGSISTLTIQRTEQRDSAMYRCASSLPTGGYYEQYFGPGTRLTVT.

This clone has only a few counts. V is TRBV28 and J is TRBJ2-6; 8 positions agree with TRBD1. Per germline, CDR1 MDHEN and CDR2 SYDVKM. V dropped 8 bases and J dropped 0; count of bases not matched to a gene: 3. The CDR3 consists of 15 residues. The CDR3 reads CASGTGHSGANVLTF. For the CDR3, the DNA is TGTGCCAGCGGGACAGGCCACTCTGGGGCCAACGTCCTGACTTTC.

This chain uses TRBV11-2 with TRBJ1-2; D uncertain. In germline, CDR1 is SGHAT, CDR2 FQNNGV. The CDR3 sequence is 13 residues long. Trimming cost V 1 base and J 1 base, with 4 bases left between them. CDR3 in amino acids: CASSLANNYGYTF. The CDR3, as DNA: TGTGCCAGCAGCTTAGCCAATAACTATGGCTACACCTTC. Full variable domain (rest looked up from reference TRBV11-2 and TRBJ1-2): EAGVAQSPRYKIIEKRQSVAFWCNPISGHATLYWYQQILGQGPKLLIQFQNNGVVDDSQLPKDRFSAERLKGVDSTLKIQPAKLEDSAVYLCASSLANNYGYTFGSGTRLTVV.

J is TRBJ2-3 and V is TRBV6-4; 7 bases are shared with TRBD2. This CDR3 is built from 16 residues. J was trimmed by 2 bases and V by 8 bases; bases with no gene match: 13. Germline CDR1 is MRHNA and CDR2 is SNTAGT. CDR3 sequence (DNA): TGTGCCAGCCCAGTTTCTACGGGGGGTACCACAGATACGCAGTATTTT. Its protein product is CASPVSTGGTTDTQYF.

The V call is TRBV12-5, the J call TRBJ1-1, with 9 bases lining up with TRBD1. This CDR3 has 16 residues. V shed 2 bases and J 1 base; nucleotides not matched to a gene: 5. Germline V gives CDR1 LGHNT, CDR2 FRNRAP. The CDR3 DNA reads as TGTGCTAGTGGTTTGTCTCCGGGACAGGGGAACACTGAAGCTTTCTTT. This gives the protein CASGLSPGQGNTEAFF.

V and J are TRBV7-3 and TRBJ2-2, with a tentative D call TRBD2 (5 bases). Germline V gene sequence: CDR1 SGHTA, CDR2 FQGTGA. There are 13 residues in the CDR3. The V end lost 5 bases, the J end lost 7 bases, and 11 bases lay between the germline ends. As DNA, the CDR3 is TGTGCCAGCAGCCCGGTAGCGATCGGGGAGCTGTTTTTT. As protein: CASSPVAIGELFF.

This clone was counted only a few times. The chain carries TRBV6-5 and TRBJ2-1; D not resolved. Germline CDR1 and CDR2: MNHEY and SVGAGI. Trimming took off 0 bases at V and 12 bases at J, with 6 bases between the two ends. The CDR3 contains 11 residues. The CDR3 loop is CASSYSWGQFF. As DNA, the CDR3 is TGTGCCAGCAGTTACTCGTGGGGGCAGTTCTTC.

V gene TRBV11-3 combines with J gene TRBJ2-7; D remains unclear. This CDR3 region has 14 residues. V was trimmed by 2 bases and J by 0 bases, leaving 8 bases between them. Germline loops: CDR1 SGHNT, CDR2 YENEEA. The CDR3 DNA reads as TGTGCCAGCAGCTTACAGGTCCCCTCCTACGAGCAGTACTTC. Its protein is CASSLQVPSYEQYF.

This clone appeared a single time. The chain uses TRBV28 and TRBJ1-2; D call uncertain. The CDR3 spans 14 residues. Trimming shortened V by 3 bases and J by 0 bases, and 8 bases separated the two germline ends. Germline-derived CDR1 and CDR2 are MDHEN and SYDVKM. CDR3 in DNA: TGTGCCAGCAGTTTGAGGCAGCCTAACTATGGCTACACCTTC. Encoded protein: CASSLRQPNYGYTF.

V is TRBV7-9 and J is TRBJ2-5; possibly TRBD2 for D (6 bases). Germline values: CDR1 SEHNR, CDR2 FQNEAQ (reference sequence). The ends were cut back, 1 base at V and 1 base at J, with 7 bases in the middle. The CDR3 is made up of 14 amino acids. The DNA for the CDR3 is TGTGCCAGCAGCTTAGGGGGAGGCCAAGAGACCCAGTACTTC. It specifies CASSLGGGQETQYF.

This sequence joins TRBV19 and TRBJ2-5, with 12 bases that match TRBD1. CDR3 length: 16 residues. The V gene end was trimmed by 5 bases and the J gene end by 4 bases; junction bases not matched to a gene: 8. The V gene's germline CDR1 is LNHDA and CDR2 SQIVND (reference sequence). CDR3 loop: CASSPGTGGKGETQYF. CDR3 DNA sequence: TGTGCCAGTAGTCCCGGGACAGGGGGCAAGGGAGAGACCCAGTACTTC. Full variable domain (missing parts from reference TRBV19 and TRBJ2-5): DGGITQSPKYLFRKEGQNVTLSCEQNLNHDAMYWYRQDPGQGLRLIYYSQIVNDFQKGDIAEGYSVSREKKESFPLTVTSAQKNPTAFYLCASSPGTGGKGETQYFGPGTRLLVL.

This sequence joins TRBV10-3 and TRBJ2-1; D is possibly TRBD1 or TRBD2 (6 bases each). CDR3 length: 13 residues. The V gene's germline CDR1 is ENHRY and CDR2 SYGVKD. The V end lost 8 bases, the J end lost 7 bases, and 15 bases lay between the germline ends. The CDR3 nucleotides read TGTGCCATCGGGGGGCCTTATCGGAATGAGCAGTTCTTC. Translated, it gives CAIGGPYRNEQFF.

This clone came up once. The J gene is TRBJ2-1, the V gene TRBV9; 7 bases align to TRBD2. CDR1 is SGDLS and CDR2 is YYNGEE in the germline V gene. The CDR3 consists of 15 residues. Trimming cost V 1 base and J 8 bases; bases outside gene matches: 9. The CDR3 nucleotides read TGTGCCAGCAGCGTACGGCCCAGCGGGGATCATGAGCAGTTCTTC. Translating it yields CASSVRPSGDHEQFF.

The rearrangement uses TRBV28 and TRBJ2-7, with D maybe TRBD2 (6 bases). V gave up 4 bases and J gave up 2 bases, with 12 bases separating them. In germline, CDR1 is MDHEN, CDR2 SYDVKM. The CDR3 consists of 14 residues. This CDR3 is CASSSGTSPYEQYF. The CDR3 nucleotides are TGTGCCAGCAGTTCAGGGACTTCCCCCTACGAGCAGTACTTC. The full variable domain, with the rest looked up from reference TRBV28 and TRBJ2-7, is DVKVTQSSRYLVKRTGEKVFLECVQDMDHENMFWYRQDPGLGLRLIYFSYDVKMKEKGDIPEGYSVSREKKERFSLILESASTNQTSMYLCASSSGTSPYEQYFGPGTRLTVT.

The rearrangement links TRBV5-6 to TRBJ2-2, with D uncertain. The germline V gene has CDR1 SGHDT and CDR2 YYEEEE. V lost 0 bases to trimming and J lost 0 bases, with 3 bases between them. CDR3 length equals 14 residues. The CDR3 protein is CASSLEANTGELFF. CDR3 sequence (DNA): TGTGCCAGCAGCTTGGAAGCGAACACCGGGGAGCTGTTTTTT. Full variable domain (rest looked up from reference TRBV5-6 and TRBJ2-2): DAGVTQSPTHLIKTRGQQVTLRCSPKSGHDTVSWYQQALGQGPQFIFQYYEEEERQRGNFPDRFSGHQFPNYSSELNVNALLLGDSALYLCASSLEANTGELFFGEGSRLTVL.

This clone was detected only once. V usage is TRBV5-1 and J usage is TRBJ1-3, with D perhaps TRBD1 (5 bases). Germline V gene sequence: CDR1 SGHRS, CDR2 YFSETQ. V was trimmed by 0 bases and J by 0 bases, leaving 13 bases between them. The CDR3 consists of 17 residues. The CDR3 DNA reads as TGCGCCAGCAGCTTGGGACCTTCCGGGGGCTCTGGAAACACCATATATTTT. Protein sequence: CASSLGPSGGSGNTIYF.

Only a few counts were recorded for this clone. The chain recombines TRBV21-1 with TRBJ1-5; TRBD1, the table's D call, was not compared with the DNA. TRBV21-1 is described as a pseudogene. The CDR3 extends over 22 amino acids. The CDR3 sequence: CASSHKRDRGSRARWGNQPQHF. The CDR3, as DNA: TGTGCCAGCAGCCACAAAAGGGACAGGGGGTCGAGGGCACGCTGGGGCAATCAGCCCCAGCATTTT.

The rearrangement joins TRBV14 to TRBJ1-2; possibly TRBD1 for D (5 bases). Per the germline V gene, CDR1 is SGHDN and CDR2 is FVKESK. The CDR3 runs 13 residues. Trimming pared 4 bases from V and 4 bases from J, leaving 10 bases between. The CDR3 nucleotides read TGTGCCAGCAGCCCCGGGACTTTCTATGGCTACACCTTC. Encoded protein: CASSPGTFYGYTF.

V gene TRBV11-2 combines with J gene TRBJ2-3; possibly TRBD1 or TRBD2 for D (6 bases each). V dropped 1 base and J dropped 3 bases, with 17 bases sitting between them. This CDR3 region has 17 residues. Looked up from germline, CDR1 is SGHAT and CDR2 is FQNNGV. Here the CDR3 DNA reads TGTGCCAGCAGCTTAGCCTCAGTGGGGGGCAAAACAGATACGCAGTATTTT. Residues: CASSLASVGGKTDTQYF.

The J gene is TRBJ2-7, the V gene TRBV6-6; 9 bases line up with TRBD1. This CDR3 contains 16 residues. The trim removed 0 bases at V and 3 bases at J, leaving 6 bases unmatched. The germline V gene has CDR1 MNHNY and CDR2 SVGAGI (reference sequence). This CDR3 is CASSYSGTGSIYEQYF. The CDR3 nucleotides read TGTGCCAGCAGTTACTCCGGGACAGGGTCCATCTACGAGCAGTACTTC.

This rearrangement joins TRBV10-3 to TRBJ1-4; unclear D gene. The V and J ends lost 10 bases and 5 bases respectively, with 20 bases between them. CDR3 length: 15 amino acids. Germline V gene lookup returns CDR1 ENHRY and CDR2 SYGVKD. DNA of the CDR3: TGTGCCACCCGTTTCTCGGATGGCTCCAATGAAAAACTGTTTTTT. It encodes CATRFSDGSNEKLFF.

The rearrangement links TRBV18 to TRBJ2-5; D not resolved. This CDR3 contains 11 residues. V was pared by 6 bases and J by 1 base, with 3 bases between. CDR1 is KGHSH and CDR2 is LQKENI in the germline V gene. CDR3 residues: CASSRQETQYF. CDR3 sequence (DNA): TGTGCCAGCTCCCGCCAAGAGACCCAGTACTTC.

CDR3 DNA: TGTGCCTGGAGTTTGCGGCGAAGGAACTATGGCTACACCTTC. Protein sequence: CAWSLRRRNYGYTF. The J gene is TRBJ1-2, the V gene TRBV30, with D unclear. V lost 2 bases and J lost 2, with 12 bases in between. The CDR3 covers 14 residues. CDR1 and CDR2 from the germline V gene are GTSNPN and SVGIG (reference sequence).